This entry is about one T cell receptor (beta chain). The sample comes from a study of shared clonotypes between healthy human individuals. V was pared by 4 bases and J by 4 bases, with 17 bases between. The CDR3 extends over 15 amino acids. Germline CDR1 SGHNT, CDR2 YYREEE (reference sequence). Sequencing was performed with immunoSEQ multiplex PCR; in TCRdb, only in-frame clones are kept and a portion is missing. This sample carries some 2.1 million clones, around 95% of them seen once, and the ten largest clones take more than 0.1%. The gene calls are TRBV5-4 and TRBJ2-5; D assignment may be TRBD1 or TRBD2 (5 bases each). The sample consisted of naive CD4+ T cells sorted from blood. The subset is: CD45RA+ positively selected. The sequence derives from a man aged 18 to 29 in good health. The CDR3 spells CASSPPGPGSETQYF. In nucleotides, the CDR3 is TGTGCCAGCAGCCCCCCAGGGCCGGGGTCAGAGACCCAGTACTTC.